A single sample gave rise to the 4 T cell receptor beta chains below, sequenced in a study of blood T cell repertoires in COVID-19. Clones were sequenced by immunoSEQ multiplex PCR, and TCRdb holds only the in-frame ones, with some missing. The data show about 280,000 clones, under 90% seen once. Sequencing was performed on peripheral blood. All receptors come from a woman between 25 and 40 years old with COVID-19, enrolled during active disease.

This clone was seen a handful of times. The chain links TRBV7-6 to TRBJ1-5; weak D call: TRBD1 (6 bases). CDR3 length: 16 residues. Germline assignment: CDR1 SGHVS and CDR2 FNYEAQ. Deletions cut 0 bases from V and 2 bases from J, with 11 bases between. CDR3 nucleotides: TGTGCCAGCAGCTTAGCGAGCAGGGGCGGCAATCAGCCCCAGCATTTT. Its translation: CASSLASRGGNQPQHF.

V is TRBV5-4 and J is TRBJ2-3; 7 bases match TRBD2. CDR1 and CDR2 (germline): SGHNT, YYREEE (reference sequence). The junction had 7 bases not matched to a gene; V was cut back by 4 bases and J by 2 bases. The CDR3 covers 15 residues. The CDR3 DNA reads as TGTGCCAGCAGCCTCGCCGGGACTATCACAGATACGCAGTATTTT. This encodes CASSLAGTITDTQYF.

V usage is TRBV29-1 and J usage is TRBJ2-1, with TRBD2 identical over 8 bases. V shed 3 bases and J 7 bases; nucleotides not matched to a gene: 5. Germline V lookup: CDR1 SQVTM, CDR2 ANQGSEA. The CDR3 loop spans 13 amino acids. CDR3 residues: CSVEAGGWNEQFF. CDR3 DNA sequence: TGCAGCGTTGAGGCGGGGGGTTGGAATGAGCAGTTCTTC.

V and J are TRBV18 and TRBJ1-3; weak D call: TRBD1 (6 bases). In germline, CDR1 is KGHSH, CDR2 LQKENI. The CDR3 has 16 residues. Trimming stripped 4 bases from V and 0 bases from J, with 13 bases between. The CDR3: CASSLRTAASGNTIYF. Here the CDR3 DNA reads TGTGCCAGCTCACTCCGGACAGCTGCCTCTGGAAACACCATATATTTT.